The entry below gives a single T cell receptor beta chain sequence along with its context. The data were obtained in a study of T cell responses to AZD1222 COVID-19 vaccine. The protocol was immunoSEQ multiplex PCR, while the TCRdb copy is restricted to in-frame clones and leaves out a portion. Seen here are some 99,000 clones, roughly nine tenths observed once, and the top ten hold around 7%. From germline, CDR1 is SGHTA and CDR2 FQGNSA. CDR3 length: 15 residues. Losses at the gene ends were 5 bases for V and 4 bases for J; bases not matched to a gene: 5. This chain uses TRBV7-2 with TRBJ2-3, with TRBD2 matching 11 bases. This material consisted of peripheral blood, taken on day 0 of AZD1222 vaccination. The clonotype comes from an adult in good health. The CDR3 DNA reads as TGTGCCAGCAGCCGTCGACTAGCGGGGCCAGATACGCAGTATTTT. Residues: CASSRRLAGPDTQYF. Full variable domain (remainder filled in from reference TRBV7-2 and TRBJ2-3): GAGVSQSPSNKVTEKGKDVELRCDPISGHTALYWYRQSLGQGLEFLIYFQGNSAPDKSGLPSDRFSAERTGGSVSTLTIQRTQQEDSAVYLCASSRRLAGPDTQYFGPGTRLTVL.